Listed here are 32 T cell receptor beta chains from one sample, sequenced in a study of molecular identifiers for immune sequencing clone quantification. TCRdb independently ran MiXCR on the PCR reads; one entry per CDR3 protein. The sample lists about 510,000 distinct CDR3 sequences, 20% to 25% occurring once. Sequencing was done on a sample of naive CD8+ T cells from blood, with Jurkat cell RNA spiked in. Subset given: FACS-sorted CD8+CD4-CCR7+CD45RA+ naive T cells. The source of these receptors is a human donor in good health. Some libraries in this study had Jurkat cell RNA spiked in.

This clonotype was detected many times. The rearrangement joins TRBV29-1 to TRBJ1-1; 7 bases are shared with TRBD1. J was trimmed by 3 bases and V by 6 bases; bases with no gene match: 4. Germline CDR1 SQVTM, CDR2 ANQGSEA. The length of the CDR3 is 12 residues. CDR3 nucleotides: TGCAGCGTGCTACAGGGGTACACTGAAGCTTTCTTT. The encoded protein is CSVLQGYTEAFF.

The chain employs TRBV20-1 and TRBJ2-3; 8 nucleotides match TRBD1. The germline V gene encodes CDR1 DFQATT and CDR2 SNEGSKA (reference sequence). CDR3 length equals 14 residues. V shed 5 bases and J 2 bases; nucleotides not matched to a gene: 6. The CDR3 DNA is TGCAGTGCTCCCAGGGGGCTCCTCACAGATACGCAGTATTTT. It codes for CSAPRGLLTDTQYF.

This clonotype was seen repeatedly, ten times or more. Here the CDR3 reads CASSQRLAKATDTQYF. CDR3 bases: TGTGCCAGCAGCCAAAGACTAGCCAAGGCCACAGATACGCAGTATTTT. The rearrangement links TRBV27 to TRBJ2-3; 7 bases map to TRBD2. The germline CDR1 and CDR2 sequences are MNHEY and SMNVEV (reference sequence). This CDR3 has 16 amino acids. V lost 6 bases and J lost 2; bases outside the gene matches: 11.

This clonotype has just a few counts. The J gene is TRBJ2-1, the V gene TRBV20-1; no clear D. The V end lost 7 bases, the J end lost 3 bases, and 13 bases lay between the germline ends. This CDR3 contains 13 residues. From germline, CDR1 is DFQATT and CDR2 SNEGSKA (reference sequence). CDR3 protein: CSVRSVFYNEQFF. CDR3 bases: TGCAGTGTTCGGTCGGTCTTCTACAATGAGCAGTTCTTC.

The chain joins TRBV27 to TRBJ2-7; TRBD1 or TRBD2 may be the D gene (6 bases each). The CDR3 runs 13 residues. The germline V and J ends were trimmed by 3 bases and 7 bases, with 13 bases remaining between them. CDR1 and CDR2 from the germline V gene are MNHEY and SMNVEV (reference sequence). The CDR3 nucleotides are TGTGCCAGCAGTTTCCCGGGGGCGGGGGAGCAGTACTTC. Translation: CASSFPGAGEQYF.

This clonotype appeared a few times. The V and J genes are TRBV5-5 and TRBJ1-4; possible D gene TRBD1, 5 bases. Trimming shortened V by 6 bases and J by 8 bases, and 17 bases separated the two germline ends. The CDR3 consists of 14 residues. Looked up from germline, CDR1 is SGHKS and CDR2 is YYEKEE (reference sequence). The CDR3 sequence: CASTTGVGWEKLFF. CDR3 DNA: TGTGCCAGCACGACGGGGGTTGGATGGGAAAAACTGTTTTTT.

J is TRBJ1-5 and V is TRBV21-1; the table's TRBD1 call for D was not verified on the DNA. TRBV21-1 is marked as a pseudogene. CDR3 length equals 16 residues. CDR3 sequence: CASSLPLGGGDQPQHF. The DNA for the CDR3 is TGTGCCAGCAGCCTACCGCTCGGAGGGGGCGACCAGCCCCAGCATTTT.

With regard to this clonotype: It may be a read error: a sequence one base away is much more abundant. In nucleotides, the CDR3 is TGTGCCAGCTCAGGCAGTCAGGCGGGGACCCAGCATTTT. Translated: CASSGSQAGTQHF. The rearrangement joins TRBV14 to TRBJ1-5; D unresolved. The CDR3 extends over 13 amino acids. With 8 bases removed from V and 11 bases from J, the gap between germline ends came to 19 bases. Germline lookup yields CDR1 SGHDN and CDR2 FVKESK.

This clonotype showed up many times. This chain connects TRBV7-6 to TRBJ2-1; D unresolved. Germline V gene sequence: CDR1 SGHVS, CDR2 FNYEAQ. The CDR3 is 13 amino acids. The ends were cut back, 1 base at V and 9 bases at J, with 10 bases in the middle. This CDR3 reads CASSLGVDPEQFF. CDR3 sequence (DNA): TGTGCCAGCAGCTTAGGGGTAGACCCTGAGCAGTTCTTC.

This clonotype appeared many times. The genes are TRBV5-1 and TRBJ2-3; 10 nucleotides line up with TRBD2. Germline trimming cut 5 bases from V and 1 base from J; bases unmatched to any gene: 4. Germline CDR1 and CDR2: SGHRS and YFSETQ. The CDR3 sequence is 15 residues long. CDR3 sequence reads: CASRWTSGRTDTQYF. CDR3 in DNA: TGCGCCAGCAGATGGACTAGCGGACGCACAGATACGCAGTATTTT.

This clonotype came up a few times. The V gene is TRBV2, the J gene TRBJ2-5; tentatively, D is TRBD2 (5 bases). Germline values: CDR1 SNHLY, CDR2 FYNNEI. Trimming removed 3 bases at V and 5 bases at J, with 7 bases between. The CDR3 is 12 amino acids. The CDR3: CASSDWTETQYF. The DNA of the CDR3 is TGTGCCAGCAGTGACTGGACTGAGACCCAGTACTTC. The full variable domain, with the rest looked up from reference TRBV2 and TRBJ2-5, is EPEVTQTPSHQVTQMGQEVILRCVPISNHLYFYWYRQILGQKVEFLVSFYNNEISEKSEIFDDQFSVERPDGSNFTLKIRSTKLEDSAMYFCASSDWTETQYFGPGTRLLVL.

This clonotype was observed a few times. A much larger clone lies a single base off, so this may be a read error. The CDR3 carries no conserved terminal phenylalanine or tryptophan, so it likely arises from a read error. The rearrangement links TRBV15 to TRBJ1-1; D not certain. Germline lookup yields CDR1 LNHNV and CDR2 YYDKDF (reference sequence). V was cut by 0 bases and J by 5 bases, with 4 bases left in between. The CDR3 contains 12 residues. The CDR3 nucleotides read TGTGCCACCAGCAGAGACGGGACTGAAGCTTTCCTT. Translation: CATSRDGTEAFL.

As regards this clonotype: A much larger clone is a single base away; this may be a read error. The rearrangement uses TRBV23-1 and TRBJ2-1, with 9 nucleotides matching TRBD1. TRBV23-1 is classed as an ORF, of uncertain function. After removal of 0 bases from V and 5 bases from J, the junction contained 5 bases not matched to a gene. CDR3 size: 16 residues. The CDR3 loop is CASSQSGDRDNNEQFF. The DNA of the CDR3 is TGCGCCAGCAGTCAATCGGGGGACAGGGATAACAATGAGCAGTTCTTC.

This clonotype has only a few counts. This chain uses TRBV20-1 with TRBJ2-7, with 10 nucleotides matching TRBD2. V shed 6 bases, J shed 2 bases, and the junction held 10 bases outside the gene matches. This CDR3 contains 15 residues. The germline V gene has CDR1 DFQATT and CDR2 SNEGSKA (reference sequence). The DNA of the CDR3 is TGCAGTGCCCGAGGACTAGCGGACGGTCCCTACGAGCAGTACTTC. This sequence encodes CSARGLADGPYEQYF.

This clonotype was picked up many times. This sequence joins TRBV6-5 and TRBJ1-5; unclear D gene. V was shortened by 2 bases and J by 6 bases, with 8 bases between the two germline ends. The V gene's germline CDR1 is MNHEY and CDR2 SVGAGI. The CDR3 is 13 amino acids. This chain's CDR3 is CASSYGMTQPQHF. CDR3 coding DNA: TGTGCCAGCAGTTACGGCATGACTCAGCCCCAGCATTTT.

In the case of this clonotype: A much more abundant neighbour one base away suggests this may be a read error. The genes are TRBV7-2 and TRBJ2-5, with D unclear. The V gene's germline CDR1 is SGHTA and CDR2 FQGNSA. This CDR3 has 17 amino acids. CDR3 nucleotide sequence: TGTGCCAGCAGCTTATCGCCGCCCGGCGGCTCGCAAGAGACCCGGTACTTC. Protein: CASSLSPPGGSQETRYF.

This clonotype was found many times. The CDR3 sequence is CASSGDGDYGYTF. CDR3 sequence (DNA): TGTGCCAGCAGTGGGGACGGGGACTATGGCTACACCTTC. The chain recombines TRBV2 with TRBJ1-2, with TRBD1 as a possible D gene (5 bases). Germline V gene data show CDR1 as SNHLY and CDR2 as FYNNEI. The CDR3 spans 13 residues. The ends were cut back, 4 bases at V and 3 bases at J, with 9 bases in the middle.

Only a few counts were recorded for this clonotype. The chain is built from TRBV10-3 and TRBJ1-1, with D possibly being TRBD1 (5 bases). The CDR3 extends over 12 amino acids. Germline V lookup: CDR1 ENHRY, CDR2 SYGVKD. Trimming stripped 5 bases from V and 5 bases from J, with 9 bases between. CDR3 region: CAISRGSTEAFF. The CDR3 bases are TGTGCCATCAGTCGGGGGTCGACTGAAGCTTTCTTT.

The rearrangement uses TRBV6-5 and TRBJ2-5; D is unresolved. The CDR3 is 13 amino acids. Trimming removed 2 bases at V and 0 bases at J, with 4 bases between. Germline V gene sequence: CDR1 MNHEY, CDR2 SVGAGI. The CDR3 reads CASSYRDQETQYF. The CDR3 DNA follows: TGTGCCAGCAGTTACAGGGACCAAGAGACCCAGTACTTC.

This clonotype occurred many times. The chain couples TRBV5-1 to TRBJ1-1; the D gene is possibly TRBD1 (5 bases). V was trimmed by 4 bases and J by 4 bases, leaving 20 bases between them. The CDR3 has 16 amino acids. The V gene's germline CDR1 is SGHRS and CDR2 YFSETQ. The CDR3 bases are TGCGCCAGCAGCCCTGCAGGGAGTGGGGTGGGCACTGAAGCTTTCTTT. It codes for CASSPAGSGVGTEAFF.

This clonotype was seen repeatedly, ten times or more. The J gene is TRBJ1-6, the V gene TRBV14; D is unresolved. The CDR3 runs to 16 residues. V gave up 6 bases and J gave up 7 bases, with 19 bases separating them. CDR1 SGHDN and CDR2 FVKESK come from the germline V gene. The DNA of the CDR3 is TGTGCCAGCAGTCAAAGCTCCCCTCAGTTGAATTCACCCCTCCACTTT. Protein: CASSQSSPQLNSPLHF.

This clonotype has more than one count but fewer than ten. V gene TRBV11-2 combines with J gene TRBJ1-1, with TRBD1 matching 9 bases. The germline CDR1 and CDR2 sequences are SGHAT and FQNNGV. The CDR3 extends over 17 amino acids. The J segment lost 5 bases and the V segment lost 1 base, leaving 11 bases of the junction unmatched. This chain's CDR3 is CASSLVIQGARGTEAFF. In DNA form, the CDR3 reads TGTGCCAGCAGCTTAGTGATACAGGGGGCGCGAGGAACTGAAGCTTTCTTT. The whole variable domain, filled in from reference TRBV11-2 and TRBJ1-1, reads EAGVAQSPRYKIIEKRQSVAFWCNPISGHATLYWYQQILGQGPKLLIQFQNNGVVDDSQLPKDRFSAERLKGVDSTLKIQPAKLEDSAVYLCASSLVIQGARGTEAFFGQGTRLTVV.

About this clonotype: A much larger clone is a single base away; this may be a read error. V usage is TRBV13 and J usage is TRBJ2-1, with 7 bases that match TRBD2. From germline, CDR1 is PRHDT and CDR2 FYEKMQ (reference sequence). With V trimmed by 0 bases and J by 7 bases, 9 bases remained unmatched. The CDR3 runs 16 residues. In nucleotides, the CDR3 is TGTGCCAGCAGCTTAGGCTGGTCTAGCGGCCTGAATGAGCAGTTCTTC. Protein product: CASSLGWSSGLNEQFF.

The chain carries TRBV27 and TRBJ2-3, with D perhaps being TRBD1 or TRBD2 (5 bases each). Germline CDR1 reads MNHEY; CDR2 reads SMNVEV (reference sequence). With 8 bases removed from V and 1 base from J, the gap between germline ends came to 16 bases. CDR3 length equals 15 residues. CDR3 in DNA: TGTGCCAGCCACCCACGGGGCGCTGGCACAGATACGCAGTATTTT. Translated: CASHPRGAGTDTQYF.

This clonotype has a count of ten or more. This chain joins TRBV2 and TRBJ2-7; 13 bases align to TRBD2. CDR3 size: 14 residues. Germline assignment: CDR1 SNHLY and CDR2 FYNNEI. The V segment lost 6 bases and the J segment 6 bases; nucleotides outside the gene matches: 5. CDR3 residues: CASRGLAGVAEQYF. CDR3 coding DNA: TGTGCCAGCAGAGGACTAGCGGGAGTAGCCGAGCAGTACTTC. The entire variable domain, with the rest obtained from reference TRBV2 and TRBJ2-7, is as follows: EPEVTQTPSHQVTQMGQEVILRCVPISNHLYFYWYRQILGQKVEFLVSFYNNEISEKSEIFDDQFSVERPDGSNFTLKIRSTKLEDSAMYFCASRGLAGVAEQYFGPGTRLTVT.

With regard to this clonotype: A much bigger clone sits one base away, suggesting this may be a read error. CDR3 nucleotides: TGTGCCAGCAGTTTACGTCAGAACACCAGGGAGCTGTTTTTT. Its translation: CASSLRQNTRELFF. V usage is TRBV27 and J usage is TRBJ2-2; D unclear. CDR3 length: 14 amino acids. The germline gives CDR1 MNHEY, CDR2 SMNVEV (reference sequence).

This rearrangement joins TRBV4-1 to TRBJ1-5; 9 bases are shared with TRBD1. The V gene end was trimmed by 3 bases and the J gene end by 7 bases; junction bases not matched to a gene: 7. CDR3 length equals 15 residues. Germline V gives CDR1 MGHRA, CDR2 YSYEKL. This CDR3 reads CASSQEQGAWQPQHF. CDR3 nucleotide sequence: TGCGCCAGCAGCCAGGAACAGGGGGCTTGGCAGCCCCAGCATTTT.

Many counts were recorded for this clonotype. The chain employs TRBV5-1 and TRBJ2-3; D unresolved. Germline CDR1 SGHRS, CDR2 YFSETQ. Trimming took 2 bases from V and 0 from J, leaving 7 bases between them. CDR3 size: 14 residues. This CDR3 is CASSFVGSTDTQYF. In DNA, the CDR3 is TGCGCCAGCAGCTTCGTGGGGAGCACAGATACGCAGTATTTT.

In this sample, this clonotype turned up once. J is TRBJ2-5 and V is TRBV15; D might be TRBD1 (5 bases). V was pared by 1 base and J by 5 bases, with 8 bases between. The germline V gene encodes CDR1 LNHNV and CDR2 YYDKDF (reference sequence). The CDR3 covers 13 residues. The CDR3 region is CATSRATVETQYF. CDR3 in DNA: TGTGCCACCAGCAGAGCGACAGTCGAGACCCAGTACTTC.

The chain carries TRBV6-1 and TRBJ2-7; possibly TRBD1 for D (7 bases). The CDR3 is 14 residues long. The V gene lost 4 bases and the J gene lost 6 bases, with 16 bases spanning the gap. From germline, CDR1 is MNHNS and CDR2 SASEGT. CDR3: CASSGGGGGSEQYF. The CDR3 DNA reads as TGTGCCAGCAGTGGTGGAGGGGGCGGAAGCGAGCAGTACTTC.

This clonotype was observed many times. The CDR3 loop is CASSAGAGANVLTF. The CDR3 DNA reads TGTGCCAGCAGTGCAGGGGCTGGGGCCAACGTCCTGACTTTC. The chain employs TRBV25-1 and TRBJ2-6, with D possibly being TRBD1 (6 bases). Germline CDR1 and CDR2: MGHDK and SYGVNS. This CDR3 is built from 14 residues. Trimming stripped 4 bases from V and 2 bases from J, with 6 bases between.

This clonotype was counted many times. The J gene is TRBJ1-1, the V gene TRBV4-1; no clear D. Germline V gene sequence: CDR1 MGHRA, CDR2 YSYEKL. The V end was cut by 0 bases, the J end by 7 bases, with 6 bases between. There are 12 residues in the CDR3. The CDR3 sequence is CASSQDPGEAFF. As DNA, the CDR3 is TGCGCCAGCAGCCAAGATCCTGGTGAAGCTTTCTTT.